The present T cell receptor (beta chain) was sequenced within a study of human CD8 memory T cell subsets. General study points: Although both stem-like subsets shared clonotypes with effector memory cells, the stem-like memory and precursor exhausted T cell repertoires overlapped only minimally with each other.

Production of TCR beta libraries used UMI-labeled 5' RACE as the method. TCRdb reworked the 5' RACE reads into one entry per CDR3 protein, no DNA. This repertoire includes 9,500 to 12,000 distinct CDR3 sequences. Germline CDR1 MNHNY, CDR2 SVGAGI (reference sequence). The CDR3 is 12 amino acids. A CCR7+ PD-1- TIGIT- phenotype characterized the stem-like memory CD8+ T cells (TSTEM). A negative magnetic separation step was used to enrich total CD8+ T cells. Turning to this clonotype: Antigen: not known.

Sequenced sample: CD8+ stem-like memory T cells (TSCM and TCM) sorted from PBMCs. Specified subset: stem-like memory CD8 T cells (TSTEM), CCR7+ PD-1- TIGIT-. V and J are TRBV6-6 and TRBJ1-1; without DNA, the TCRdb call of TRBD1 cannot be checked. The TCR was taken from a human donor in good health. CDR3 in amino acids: CASSYGAAEAFF.